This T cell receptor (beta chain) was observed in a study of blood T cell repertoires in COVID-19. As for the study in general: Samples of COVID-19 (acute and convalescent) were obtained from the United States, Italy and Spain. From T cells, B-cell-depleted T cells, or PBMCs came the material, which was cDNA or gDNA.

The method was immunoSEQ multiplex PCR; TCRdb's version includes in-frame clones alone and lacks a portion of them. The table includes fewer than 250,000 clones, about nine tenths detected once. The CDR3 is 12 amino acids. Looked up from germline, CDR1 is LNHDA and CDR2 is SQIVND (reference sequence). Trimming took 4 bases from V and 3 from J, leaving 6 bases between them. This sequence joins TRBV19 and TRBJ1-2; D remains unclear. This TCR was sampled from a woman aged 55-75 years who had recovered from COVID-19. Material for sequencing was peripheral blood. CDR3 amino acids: CASSNSDYGYTF. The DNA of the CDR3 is TGTGCCAGTAGTAACTCTGACTATGGCTACACCTTC.